This TCR beta chain was identified in a study of cytomegalovirus exposure and HLA in healthy donors. General observations from the study: There were reportedly fewer N-insertions in an Asian-associated ancestry cluster than the roughly 670-donor mean, in a later analysis. Analysis performed later showed TCR beta chains linked to HLA being more clonally expanded than equally common others.

About this clone itself: Its specificity is not known.

CDR1 and CDR2 (germline): LGHNA, YNFKEQ. Deletions cut 1 base from V and 4 bases from J, with 4 bases between. The CDR3 has 12 amino acids. Primers for the PCR totalled 60 Vbeta and 13 Jbeta. Method: immunoSEQ multiplex PCR; TCRdb's copy keeps in-frame clones and lacks some. The sample lists roughly 100,000 clones, around 76% occurring once. This chain uses TRBV4-2 with TRBJ1-1; D is unresolved. The sequencing sample was made of PBMCs. The receptor's source is a woman aged 55 to 70 in good health and CMV-seropositive. The CDR3 coding sequence is TGTGCCAGCAGCCAAGGGCTCACTGAAGCTTTCTTT. Protein product: CASSQGLTEAFF.